This T cell receptor (beta chain) was sequenced during a study of beta chain features in type 1 diabetes. At the level of the study: Patients did not differ from healthy donors in age, gender or cell yield.

This clone was detected only a few times. Antigen: not known. Findings of the study overall: A moderate, significant TCRB CDR3 shortening appeared in type 1 diabetes across four CD4+ subsets.

The sequenced template was cDNA made from the entire isolated RNA. The method was immunoSEQ multiplex PCR; TCRdb's version includes in-frame clones alone and lacks a portion of them. This sample has around 250,000 clones, with 11% to 15% found just once. Blood was collected once per donor into heparin, averaging approximately 110 mL. CD45RO/CCR7/CD25/CD127/CD95/CD27 separated CD4+ naive, central memory, regulatory and stem cell-like memory cells by sorting. With V trimmed by 0 bases and J by 0 bases, 4 bases remained unmatched. The V gene's germline CDR1 is SGHRS and CDR2 YFSETQ. CDR3 length: 18 residues.

The receptor was isolated from a woman between 35 and 50 years old in good health. V and J are TRBV5-1 and TRBJ2-6, with 9 bases lining up with TRBD1. Sequenced sample: naive CD4+ T cells from blood. In DNA form, the CDR3 reads TGCGCCAGCAGCTTGGGATGGGACAGGGCCTCTGGGGCCAACGTCCTGACTTTC. This translates into CASSLGWDRASGANVLTF.